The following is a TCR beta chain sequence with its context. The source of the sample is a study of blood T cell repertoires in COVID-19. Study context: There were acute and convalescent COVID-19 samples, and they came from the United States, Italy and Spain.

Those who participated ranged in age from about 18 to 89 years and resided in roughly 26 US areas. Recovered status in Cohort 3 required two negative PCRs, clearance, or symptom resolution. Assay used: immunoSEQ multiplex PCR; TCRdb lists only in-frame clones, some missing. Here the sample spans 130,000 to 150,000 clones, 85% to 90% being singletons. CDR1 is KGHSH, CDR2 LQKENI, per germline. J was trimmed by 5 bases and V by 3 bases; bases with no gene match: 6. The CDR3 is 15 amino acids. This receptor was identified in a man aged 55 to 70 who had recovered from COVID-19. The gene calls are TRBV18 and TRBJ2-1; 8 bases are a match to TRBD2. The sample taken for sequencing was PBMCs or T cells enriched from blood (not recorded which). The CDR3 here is CASSPLAGYDNEQFF. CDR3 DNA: TGTGCCAGCTCACCCCTAGCGGGCTATGACAATGAGCAGTTCTTC.